The T cell receptor beta chain described here comes from a study of post-analysis software for immune sequencing data. A note on this clonotype: Its antigen is as yet unknown. This may be a read error, as it is one base from a much larger clone.

Every TCR beta cDNA library bore unique molecular identifiers. TCRdb reprocessed the PCR reads via MiXCR and lists one record per CDR3 protein. The sample carries around 770,000 distinct CDR3 sequences, 46% recorded once. V lost 4 bases, J lost 5 bases, and 15 bases lay in between. The length of the CDR3 is 14 residues. Germline assignment: CDR1 DFQATT and CDR2 SNEGSKA (reference sequence). Study-wide results and caveats: Four to six TRBV segments were more frequent in patients than controls; TRBV5-6, TRBV5-1 and TRBV20-1 belonged to this group. The F measure placed samples prepared in the same batch into strongly shared clusters.

This sequence originates from a girl aged 5-17 years with multiple sclerosis. What was sequenced was blood. The chain recombines TRBV20-1 with TRBJ2-1; D might be TRBD2 (5 bases). DNA of the CDR3: TGCAGTGCTATGGGCCCTAGCATCAACAATGAGCAGTTCTTC. Translated: CSAMGPSINNEQFF.